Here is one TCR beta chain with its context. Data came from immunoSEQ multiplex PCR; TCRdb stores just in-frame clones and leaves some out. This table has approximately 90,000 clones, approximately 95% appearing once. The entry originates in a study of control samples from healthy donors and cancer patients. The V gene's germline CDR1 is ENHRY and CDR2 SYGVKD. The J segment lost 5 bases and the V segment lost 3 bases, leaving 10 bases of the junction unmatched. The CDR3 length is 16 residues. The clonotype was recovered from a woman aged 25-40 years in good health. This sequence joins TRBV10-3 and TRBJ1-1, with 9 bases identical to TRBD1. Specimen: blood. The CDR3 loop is CAISDKDRGLETEAFF. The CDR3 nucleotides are TGTGCCATCAGTGACAAGGACAGGGGACTGGAAACTGAAGCTTTCTTT.